This T cell receptor beta chain was obtained from a study of CD8 T cells in ankylosing spondylitis. This clonotype has more than one count but fewer than ten. Its antigen remains unknown. 5'-RACE, quantitative and with molecular barcodes, yielded the TCR beta libraries. TCRdb used MiXCR to reprocess the 5' RACE reads, holding one entry per CDR3 protein. The sample yields about 96,000 distinct CDR3 sequences, around 30% seen once. The V gene lost 4 bases and the J gene lost 10 bases, with 17 bases spanning the gap. The length of the CDR3 is 14 residues. Germline values: CDR1 MNHEY, CDR2 SVGAGI. Broader study findings: Reports say disease-linked clones showed up significantly more in matched ankylosing spondylitis synovial fluid. Characteristic of ankylosing spondylitis blood, it appeared, was a TCR beta motif comprising roughly eight highly homologous variants.

The receptor comes from a male donor with ankylosing spondylitis or in good health (not recorded which). The sequencing input was blood, either unsorted or a sorted T cell fraction (not recorded which). The V gene is TRBV6-5, the J gene TRBJ2-1; no reliable D call. The CDR3 reads CASSLNPKLGEQFF. DNA of the CDR3: TGTGCCAGCAGTTTAAACCCGAAACTGGGCGAGCAGTTCTTC.